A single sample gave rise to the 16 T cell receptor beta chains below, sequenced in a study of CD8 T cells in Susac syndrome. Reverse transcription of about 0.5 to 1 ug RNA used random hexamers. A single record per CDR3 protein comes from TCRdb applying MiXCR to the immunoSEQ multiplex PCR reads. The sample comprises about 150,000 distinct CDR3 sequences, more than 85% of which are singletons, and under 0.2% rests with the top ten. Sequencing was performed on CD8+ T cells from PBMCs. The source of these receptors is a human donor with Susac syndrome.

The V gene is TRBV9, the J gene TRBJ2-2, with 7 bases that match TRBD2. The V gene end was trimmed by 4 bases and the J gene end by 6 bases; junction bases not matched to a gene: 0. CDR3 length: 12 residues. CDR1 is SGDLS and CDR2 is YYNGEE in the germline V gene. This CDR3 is CASSTSAGELFF. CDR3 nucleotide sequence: TGTGCCAGCAGCACTAGCGCCGGGGAGCTGTTTTTT.

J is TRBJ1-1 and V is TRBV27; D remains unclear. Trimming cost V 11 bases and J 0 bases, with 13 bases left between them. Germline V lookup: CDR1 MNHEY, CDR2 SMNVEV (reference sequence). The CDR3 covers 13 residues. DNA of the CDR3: TGTGCCGTTTACGAGGGTGTGAACACTGAAGCTTTCTTT. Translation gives CAVYEGVNTEAFF.

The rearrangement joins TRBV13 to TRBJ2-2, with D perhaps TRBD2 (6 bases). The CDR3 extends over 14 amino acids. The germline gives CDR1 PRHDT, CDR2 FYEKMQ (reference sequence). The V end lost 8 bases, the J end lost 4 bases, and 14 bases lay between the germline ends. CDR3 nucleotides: TGTGCCAGCGGGACTCTGCGGGGCACCGGGGAGCTGTTTTTT. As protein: CASGTLRGTGELFF. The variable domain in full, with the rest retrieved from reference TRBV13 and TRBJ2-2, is AAGVIQSPRHLIKEKRETATLKCYPIPRHDTVYWYQQGPGQDPQFLISFYEKMQSDKGSIPDRFSAQQFSDYHSELNMSSLELGDSALYFCASGTLRGTGELFFGEGSRLTVL.

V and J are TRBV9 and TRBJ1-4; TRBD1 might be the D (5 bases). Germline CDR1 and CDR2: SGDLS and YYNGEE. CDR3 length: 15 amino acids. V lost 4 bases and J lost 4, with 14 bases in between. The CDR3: CASSSPGRVNEKLFF. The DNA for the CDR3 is TGTGCCAGCAGCTCCCCGGGACGGGTTAATGAAAAACTGTTTTTT.

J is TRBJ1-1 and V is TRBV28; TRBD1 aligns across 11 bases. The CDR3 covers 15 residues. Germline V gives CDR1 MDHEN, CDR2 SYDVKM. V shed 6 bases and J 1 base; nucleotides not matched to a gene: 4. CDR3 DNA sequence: TGTGCCAGCAGCAGCGGACAGGGGGCGAACACTGAAGCTTTCTTT. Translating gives CASSSGQGANTEAFF.

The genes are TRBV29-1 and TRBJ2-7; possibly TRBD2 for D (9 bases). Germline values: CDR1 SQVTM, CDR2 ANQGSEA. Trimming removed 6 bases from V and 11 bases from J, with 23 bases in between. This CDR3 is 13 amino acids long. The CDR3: CSVMGTGGGGEYF. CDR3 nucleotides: TGCAGCGTCATGGGGACAGGTGGCGGGGGGGAGTACTTC.

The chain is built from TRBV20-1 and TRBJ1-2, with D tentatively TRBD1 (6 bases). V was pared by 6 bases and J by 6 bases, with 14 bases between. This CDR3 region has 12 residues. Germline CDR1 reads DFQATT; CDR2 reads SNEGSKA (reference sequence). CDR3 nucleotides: TGCAGTGCCCGGGCGGGGGCCCATGGCTACACCTTC. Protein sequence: CSARAGAHGYTF.

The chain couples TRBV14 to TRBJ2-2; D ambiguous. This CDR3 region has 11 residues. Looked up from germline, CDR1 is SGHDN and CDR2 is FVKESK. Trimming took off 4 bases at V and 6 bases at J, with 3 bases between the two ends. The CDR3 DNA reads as TGTGCCAGCAGCCGTCCCGGGGAGCTGTTTTTT. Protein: CASSRPGELFF.

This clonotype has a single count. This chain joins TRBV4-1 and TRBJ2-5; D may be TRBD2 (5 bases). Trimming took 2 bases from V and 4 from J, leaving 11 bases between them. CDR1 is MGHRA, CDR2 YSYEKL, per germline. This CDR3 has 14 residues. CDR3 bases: TGCGCCAGCAGCCAATACGCGGGTCGAGAGACCCAGTACTTC. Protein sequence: CASSQYAGRETQYF.

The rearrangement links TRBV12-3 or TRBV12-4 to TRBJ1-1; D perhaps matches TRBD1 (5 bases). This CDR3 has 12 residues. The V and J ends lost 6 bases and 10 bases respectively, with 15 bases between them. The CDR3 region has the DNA TGTGCCAGCAGATCGACAGCGCTGGGAGCTTTCTTT. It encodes CASRSTALGAFF.

CDR3 nucleotide sequence: TGTGCCAGCAGCCCAGCTCTGAGGGGGCACTACAATGAGCAGTTCTTC. Protein sequence: CASSPALRGHYNEQFF. This rearrangement joins TRBV3-1 to TRBJ2-1, with 7 bases matching TRBD1. Germline V gives CDR1 LGHDT, CDR2 YNNKEL (reference sequence). Trimming at V came to 4 bases and at J to 3 bases, leaving 9 bases not matched to a gene. The CDR3 runs to 16 residues.

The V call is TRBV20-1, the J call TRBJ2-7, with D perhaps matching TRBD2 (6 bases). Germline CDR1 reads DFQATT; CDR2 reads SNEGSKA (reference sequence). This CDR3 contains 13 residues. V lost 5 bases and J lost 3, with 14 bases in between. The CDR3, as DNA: TGCAGTGCTGGTAGCGGACGGGACTACGAGCAGTACTTC. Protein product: CSAGSGRDYEQYF.

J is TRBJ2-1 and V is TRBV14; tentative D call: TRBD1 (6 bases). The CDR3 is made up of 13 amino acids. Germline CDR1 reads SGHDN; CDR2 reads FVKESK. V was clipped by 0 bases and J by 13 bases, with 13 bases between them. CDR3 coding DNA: TGTGCCAGCAGCCAAGATTCTAGGACAGACCAGTTCTTC. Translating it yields CASSQDSRTDQFF.

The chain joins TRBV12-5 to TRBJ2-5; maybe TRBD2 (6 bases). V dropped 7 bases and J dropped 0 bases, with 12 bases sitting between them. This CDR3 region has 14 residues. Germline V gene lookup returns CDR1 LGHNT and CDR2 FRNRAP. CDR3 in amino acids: CASAAGNYQETQYF. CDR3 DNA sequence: TGTGCTAGTGCCGCGGGAAACTACCAAGAGACCCAGTACTTC.

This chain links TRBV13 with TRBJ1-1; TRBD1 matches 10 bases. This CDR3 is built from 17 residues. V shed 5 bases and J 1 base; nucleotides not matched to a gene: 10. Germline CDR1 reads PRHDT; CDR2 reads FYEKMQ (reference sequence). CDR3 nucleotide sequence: TGTGCCAGCAGCGCCGGGGGACAGGGGCTTGAGAACACTGAAGCTTTCTTT. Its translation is CASSAGGQGLENTEAFF.

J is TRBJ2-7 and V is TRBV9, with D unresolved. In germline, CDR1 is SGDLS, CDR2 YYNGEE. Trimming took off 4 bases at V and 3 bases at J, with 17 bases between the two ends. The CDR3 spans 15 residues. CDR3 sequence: CASSPDSASLYEQYF. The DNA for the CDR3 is TGTGCCAGCAGCCCCGACTCTGCCAGCCTCTACGAGCAGTACTTC.